This TCR beta chain appears in the sequencing data of a study of kidney transplant recipient with SARS-CoV-2 infection. TCRdb re-analysed the reads in MiXCR, keeping a single row per CDR3 protein. The data contain 200,000 to 300,000 distinct CDR3 sequences, under 35% of them singletons. The V gene end was trimmed by 3 bases and the J gene end by 7 bases; junction bases not matched to a gene: 10. The CDR3 totals 16 residues. Germline V lookup: CDR1 PRHDT, CDR2 FYEKMQ (reference sequence). This clonotype was detected ten times or more. The receptor was isolated from a young adult male patient who had COVID-19 and was a kidney transplant recipient. Some T cells may have originated in the graft donor. This chain links TRBV13 with TRBJ2-7; 12 nucleotides line up with TRBD1. The source material was a blood sample, sampled at baseline and on day 111 from a kidney transplant recipient. CDR3 in DNA: TGTGCCAGCAGCTTCTTAACCGGGACAGGGGGCACTGAGCAGTACTTC. Translating gives CASSFLTGTGGTEQYF.